This T cell receptor (beta chain) emerged from a study of CD8+CD57+ T cells in acquired aplastic anemia. Study in general: Each DNA sample taken from sorted CD4+ and CD8+ cells came to approximately 3.3 ug on average.

The germline CDR1 and CDR2 sequences are SGHRS and YFSETQ. The CDR3 extends over 18 amino acids. On this clonotype itself: One junction end disagrees with the germline gene, perhaps due to a read error.

Both TCR beta VDJ combination and CDR3 sequence profiling were carried out. Genomic DNA was the template for this profiling. TCRdb analysed the reads with MiXCR anew, one entry per CDR3 protein. The profile covers 200,000 to 250,000 distinct CDR3 sequences, with over 55% appearing a single time and over 25% taken by the ten largest. The source is a human donor in good health. The chain employs TRBV5-1 and TRBJ2-3, with TRBD2 identical over 11 bases. Sample: sorted CD4+, CD8+, or CD8+CD57+ T cells (not recorded which) from PBMCs. The CDR3 spells CASSLELGSASGGHTQYF. In DNA form, the CDR3 reads TGTGCCAGCAGCTTAGAGTTGGGGTCGGCTAGCGGGGGGCATACGCAGTATTTT.